One sample yielded the 26 T cell receptor beta chains listed below, sequenced in a study of cytomegalovirus exposure and HLA in healthy donors (TCRdb year 2017). The library was made by the immunoSEQ multiplex PCR assay. For the multiplex PCR, a mixture combining 60 forward primers for TCR Vbeta segments and 13 reverse primers for TCR Jbeta segments was used. TCRdb obtained this table from immuneACCESS and retained in-frame rearrangements with V and J assigned. These tables miss some clones; where compared with another copy, unresolved V genes account for less than half of the shortfall, and the remainder is unexplained. This sample gives 210,000 or so clones in total; 60% to 80% of them show up just once. Over 2% of the sample goes to the ten largest clones. The specimen was PBMCs. Receptors originate from a woman in her thirties in good health and CMV-seropositive.

The genes are TRBV25-1 and TRBJ1-2; 7 bases agree with TRBD1. J was trimmed by 5 bases and V by 5 bases; bases with no gene match: 8. The CDR3 length is 14 residues. Germline loops: CDR1 MGHDK, CDR2 SYGVNS. CDR3 amino acids: CASSKTGLMYGYTF. The CDR3 bases are TGTGCCAGCAGTAAGACAGGGTTAATGTATGGCTACACCTTC.

The chain combines TRBV5-1 with TRBJ1-1; 10 positions match TRBD1. Germline loops: CDR1 SGHRS, CDR2 YFSETQ. The CDR3 spans 15 residues. The V and J ends lost 5 bases and 4 bases, in that order; junction bases with no gene match: 8. CDR3 region: CASSTSGTGVTEAFF. The CDR3 DNA sequence: TGCGCCAGCAGTACGTCCGGGACAGGGGTCACTGAAGCTTTCTTT.

The rearrangement uses TRBV7-9 and TRBJ2-5, with 9 bases identical to TRBD1. V lost 3 bases, J lost 5 bases, and 7 bases stayed unmatched. The germline gives CDR1 SEHNR, CDR2 FQNEAQ (reference sequence). The CDR3 is made up of 15 amino acids. The CDR3 DNA sequence: TGTGCCAGCAGCTTGGGGGACAGGGACTTTGAGACCCAGTACTTC. It yields the protein CASSLGDRDFETQYF.

The rearrangement uses TRBV18 and TRBJ2-5, with 9 bases that match TRBD2. This CDR3 has 17 residues. Germline CDR1 reads KGHSH; CDR2 reads LQKENI. V lost 6 bases and J lost 2; bases outside the gene matches: 13. For the CDR3, the DNA is TGTGCCAGCTCGCCCGTCCAACTAGCGGGCGCACAAGAGACCCAGTACTTC. Translating it yields CASSPVQLAGAQETQYF.

This rearrangement joins TRBV28 to TRBJ1-5; a possible D gene is TRBD1 (6 bases). Germline lookup yields CDR1 MDHEN and CDR2 SYDVKM. Trimming removed 10 bases from V and 7 bases from J, with 17 bases in between. This CDR3 comprises 13 residues. The CDR3 loop reads CATRTALGQPQHF. DNA for the CDR3: TGTGCCACCCGGACAGCCTTGGGGCAGCCCCAGCATTTT.

The chain uses TRBV7-9 and TRBJ2-7; the D is unclear. The CDR3 is 16 residues long. In germline, CDR1 is SEHNR, CDR2 FQNEAQ (reference sequence). The V and J ends lost 2 bases and 1 base respectively, with 15 bases between them. Here the CDR3 DNA reads TGTGCCAGCAGCTTATATCTTCCTGCTAGGTCCTACGAGCAGTACTTC. Encoded protein: CASSLYLPARSYEQYF.

This clone has only a few counts. This rearrangement joins TRBV7-9 to TRBJ2-1; no reliable D call. V was clipped by 1 base and J by 0 bases, with 7 bases between them. This CDR3 spans 15 amino acids. Germline V gene sequence: CDR1 SEHNR, CDR2 FQNEAQ (reference sequence). Written as DNA, the CDR3 is TGTGCCAGCAGCTTAGACGCGAGCTCCTACAATGAGCAGTTCTTC. Amino acid sequence: CASSLDASSYNEQFF. Full variable domain (missing parts from reference TRBV7-9 and TRBJ2-1): DTGVSQNPRHKITKRGQNVTFRCDPISEHNRLYWYRQTLGQGPEFLTYFQNEAQLEKSRLLSDRFSAERPKGSFSTLEIQRTEQGDSAMYLCASSLDASSYNEQFFGPGTRLTVL.

The chain recombines TRBV28 with TRBJ2-1; TRBD2 agrees at 9 bases. CDR1 is MDHEN and CDR2 is SYDVKM in the germline V gene. J gave up 7 bases and V 3 bases, and 7 bases lay outside the gene matches. The CDR3 extends over 15 amino acids. CDR3 residues: CASSFEREVGNEQFF. Written as DNA, the CDR3 is TGTGCCAGCAGTTTTGAGCGGGAGGTGGGTAATGAGCAGTTCTTC.

The gene calls are TRBV27 and TRBJ2-7, with TRBD2 as a possible D gene (5 bases). The CDR3 sequence is 15 residues long. Germline CDR1 and CDR2: MNHEY and SMNVEV (reference sequence). Trimming removed 5 bases at V and 7 bases at J, with 21 bases between. The CDR3 DNA reads TGTGCCAGCAGTACCGGACTTCTCAACGTGGTTGAGCAGTACTTC. This codes for CASSTGLLNVVEQYF.

This rearrangement joins TRBV4-1 to TRBJ2-6; tentative D call: TRBD1 (6 bases). CDR1 MGHRA and CDR2 YSYEKL come from the germline V gene. This CDR3 has 17 amino acids. Trimming cost V 1 base and J 4 bases, with 14 bases left between them. CDR3 coding DNA: TGCGCCAGCAGCCAAGGGCCAGGGGTCGCCGGGGCCAACGTCCTGACTTTC. Translated, it gives CASSQGPGVAGANVLTF.

CDR3 loop: CASSGVFENIQYF. The CDR3 DNA reads TGTGCCAGCTCGGGAGTCTTCGAAAACATTCAGTACTTC. This chain joins TRBV27 and TRBJ2-4, with D possibly being TRBD2 (6 bases). The CDR3 spans 13 residues. The germline V and J ends were trimmed by 8 bases and 5 bases, with 13 bases remaining between them. Per germline, CDR1 MNHEY and CDR2 SMNVEV (reference sequence).

The J gene is TRBJ2-3, the V gene TRBV15, with D maybe TRBD1 (6 bases). Germline loops: CDR1 LNHNV, CDR2 YYDKDF (reference sequence). V was cut by 0 bases and J by 4 bases, with 14 bases left in between. The CDR3 covers 16 residues. The CDR3 DNA is TGTGCCACCAGCAGAGATTTAGGGGGTTTCGCAGATACGCAGTATTTT. Translated: CATSRDLGGFADTQYF.

The chain combines TRBV7-9 with TRBJ1-4, with D hard to call. CDR3 length: 14 amino acids. Trimming cost V 3 bases and J 6 bases, with 11 bases left between them. Germline V gene lookup returns CDR1 SEHNR and CDR2 FQNEAQ (reference sequence). The CDR3 DNA reads TGTGCCAGCAGCTTTCCCACGGGTTATGAAAAACTGTTTTTT. Its protein product is CASSFPTGYEKLFF.

V usage is TRBV7-6 and J usage is TRBJ1-2; a possible D gene is TRBD1 (6 bases). The CDR3 has 13 amino acids. V was clipped by 3 bases and J by 4 bases, with 9 bases between them. Germline V gene sequence: CDR1 SGHVS, CDR2 FNYEAQ. This CDR3 is CASSFGGPYGYTF. The CDR3 region has the DNA TGTGCCAGCAGCTTCGGGGGGCCCTATGGCTACACCTTC.

The chain has TRBV15 and TRBJ1-1; D may be TRBD1 (5 bases). Trimming took off 5 bases at V and 6 bases at J, with 16 bases between the two ends. The CDR3 runs 14 residues. CDR1 is LNHNV and CDR2 is YYDKDF in the germline V gene (reference sequence). CDR3 DNA: TGTGCCACCAGCGAGCTGGGGCAGGCCCCTGAAGCTTTCTTT. As protein: CATSELGQAPEAFF.

The CDR3 nucleotides read TGTGCCAGTAGTATGGCTCTTAGCGGCGGGGCGCAAGAGACCCAGTACTTC. As protein: CASSMALSGGAQETQYF. V usage is TRBV19 and J usage is TRBJ2-5, with D perhaps TRBD2 (6 bases). The germline V gene has CDR1 LNHDA and CDR2 SQIVND (reference sequence). Between the trimmed V and J ends, which lost 3 bases and 2 bases, there was a span of 19 bases. The CDR3 sequence is 17 residues long.

About this clone: One end of the junction varies from germline; a read error may be responsible. The chain combines TRBV7-9 with TRBJ1-4, with 10 bases aligning to TRBD1. This CDR3 contains 15 residues. Germline lookup yields CDR1 SEHNR and CDR2 FQNEAQ (reference sequence). The CDR3 reads CASSYGTGVATKLVF. The CDR3 nucleotides are TGTGCCAGCAGCTACGGGACAGGGGTGGCCACAAAACTGGTTTTT.

The gene calls are TRBV20-1 and TRBJ1-1, with D unclear. The CDR3 loop spans 11 amino acids. CDR1 is DFQATT and CDR2 is SNEGSKA in the germline V gene (reference sequence). V was shortened by 0 bases and J by 5 bases, with 4 bases between the two germline ends. The CDR3 sequence: CSARDLTEAFF. The DNA of the CDR3 is TGCAGTGCTAGAGATCTGACTGAAGCTTTCTTT.

This sequence joins TRBV7-9 and TRBJ2-7; D is perhaps TRBD1 (6 bases). Between the trimmed V and J ends, which lost 0 bases and 2 bases, there was a span of 11 bases. CDR3 length equals 15 residues. CDR1 is SEHNR, CDR2 FQNEAQ, per germline (reference sequence). Here the CDR3 reads CASSLASGATYEQYF. The CDR3, as DNA: TGTGCCAGCAGCTTAGCCTCAGGGGCAACCTACGAGCAGTACTTC.

V gene TRBV28 combines with J gene TRBJ1-5; 7 bases map to TRBD1. J gave up 4 bases and V 8 bases, and 8 bases lay outside the gene matches. The CDR3 covers 14 residues. Germline CDR1 reads MDHEN; CDR2 reads SYDVKM. Written as DNA, the CDR3 is TGTGCCAGCCTCAGGGCAGGGGGGAATCAGCCCCAGCATTTT. The encoded protein is CASLRAGGNQPQHF.

The chain carries TRBV5-1 and TRBJ2-2; TRBD2 is a possible D gene (6 bases). This CDR3 has 15 amino acids. V lost 4 bases and J lost 2, with 12 bases in between. Germline loops: CDR1 SGHRS, CDR2 YFSETQ. DNA for the CDR3: TGCGCCAGCAGCCGACTAGTCCCTAACACCGGGGAGCTGTTTTTT. Encoded protein: CASSRLVPNTGELFF.

This chain connects TRBV4-3 to TRBJ2-3; 9 bases map to TRBD1. This CDR3 spans 18 amino acids. The V segment lost 4 bases and the J segment 3 bases; nucleotides outside the gene matches: 14. CDR1 LGHNA and CDR2 YSLEER come from the germline V gene. In DNA, the CDR3 is TGCGCCAGCAGCCGAGATACCCCGGGACAGGGTCTTACAGATACGCAGTATTTT. Translation gives CASSRDTPGQGLTDTQYF.

V is TRBV7-7 and J is TRBJ2-3; no firm D call. The ends were cut back, 5 bases at V and 3 bases at J, with 9 bases in the middle. CDR1 and CDR2 from the germline V gene are SSHAT and FNYEAQ (reference sequence). CDR3 length: 13 amino acids. Written as DNA, the CDR3 is TGTGCCAGCAGCCGAGGTGGGACAGATACGCAGTATTTT. It codes for CASSRGGTDTQYF.

CDR3: CASERFQGLNTEAFF. CDR3 sequence (DNA): TGTGCCAGCGAGCGCTTCCAGGGATTGAACACTGAAGCTTTCTTT. The genes are TRBV6-6 and TRBJ1-1, with D tentatively TRBD1 (5 bases). The CDR3 is 15 residues long. Germline V CDR1 and CDR2: MNHNY, SVGAGI (reference sequence). Trimming took off 8 bases at V and 0 bases at J, with 16 bases between the two ends.

The genes are TRBV19 and TRBJ2-7; 10 bases are a match to TRBD2. Unmatched junction bases numbered 13, after V lost 2 bases and J lost 6 bases. The germline CDR1 and CDR2 sequences are LNHDA and SQIVND (reference sequence). The CDR3 length is 17 residues. The CDR3 DNA reads TGTGCCAGTAGTATAAGCGGGGGGGCTCTGTCTGGTAGCGAGCAGTACTTC. Protein product: CASSISGGALSGSEQYF.

This clone was counted only a few times. The rearrangement links TRBV4-3 to TRBJ1-4; D is perhaps TRBD1 (6 bases). V shed 3 bases and J shed 7 bases, with 15 bases lying between them. This CDR3 is 15 amino acids long. Germline V lookup: CDR1 LGHNA, CDR2 YSLEER. The CDR3 sequence: CASSQGRGRGEKLFF. The CDR3 DNA reads TGCGCCAGCAGCCAGGGGCGGGGGCGGGGTGAAAAACTGTTTTTT.